These 2 T cell receptor beta chains were sequenced from one sample in a study of blood T cell repertoires in COVID-19. TCRdb's table, derived via immunoSEQ multiplex PCR, lists solely in-frame clones and lacks some. This table has hundreds of thousands of clones, approximately 85% appearing once. The sample comprised peripheral blood. These receptors were obtained from a human donor in a cohort sampled during active COVID-19.

The chain carries TRBV30 and TRBJ1-5, with 10 bases fitting TRBD1. Germline loops: CDR1 GTSNPN, CDR2 SVGIG (reference sequence). The J segment lost 6 bases and the V segment lost 0 bases, leaving 2 bases of the junction unmatched. The CDR3 consists of 14 residues. The CDR3 sequence: CAWSVGQGVQPQHF. The DNA for the CDR3 is TGTGCCTGGAGTGTAGGACAGGGGGTTCAGCCCCAGCATTTT.

This clone was observed once. The rearrangement uses TRBV24-1 and TRBJ2-7; 9 nucleotides match TRBD2. CDR3 length: 13 residues. Germline assignment: CDR1 KGHDR and CDR2 SFDVKD. V was pared by 6 bases and J by 9 bases, with 8 bases of the junction left unmatched. The CDR3 reads CATSRAGGSPQYF. The CDR3 coding sequence is TGTGCCACCAGTCGAGCGGGAGGATCCCCGCAGTACTTC.